The 30 T cell receptor beta chains below come from one sample, sequenced in a study of blood T cell repertoires in COVID-19. The assay was immunoSEQ multiplex PCR, and TCRdb's table has in-frame clones only and misses some. The table shows about 140,000 clones, with approximately 84% occurring only once. Sample: PBMCs or T cells enriched from blood (not recorded which). The receptors shown here come from a woman aged 50 to 65 with acute COVID-19.

The chain combines TRBV5-6 with TRBJ1-1; 10 positions match TRBD1. The V gene's germline CDR1 is SGHDT and CDR2 YYEEEE. The CDR3 sequence is 14 residues long. After removal of 3 bases from V and 5 bases from J, the junction contained 4 bases not matched to a gene. The CDR3 DNA sequence: TGTGCCAGCAGCTACGGACAGGGGGGGACTGAAGCTTTCTTT. As protein: CASSYGQGGTEAFF.

This chain connects TRBV6-4 to TRBJ2-2; D not resolved. The CDR3 runs 14 residues. V was pared by 6 bases and J by 8 bases, with 16 bases between. The germline gives CDR1 MRHNA, CDR2 SNTAGT. CDR3 region: CASRPLGVAGELFF. CDR3 coding DNA: TGTGCCAGCAGGCCACTTGGAGTAGCTGGGGAGCTGTTTTTT.

This clone has a handful of counts. V and J are TRBV20-1 and TRBJ1-2, with D hard to call. Germline lookup yields CDR1 DFQATT and CDR2 SNEGSKA (reference sequence). There are 14 residues in the CDR3. V gave up 3 bases and J gave up 4 bases, with 15 bases separating them. The chain's CDR3 is CSASWQRSSYGYTF. The CDR3 DNA is TGCAGTGCTAGTTGGCAGCGCTCCAGCTATGGCTACACCTTC.

Only a few counts were recorded for this clone. The chain combines TRBV4-2 with TRBJ2-2, with D possibly matching TRBD2 (5 bases). Germline CDR1 LGHNA, CDR2 YNFKEQ. This CDR3 has 16 residues. Trimming left V 0 bases short and J 2 bases short, with 10 bases between. CDR3 DNA: TGTGCCAGCAGCCAAGATATCGGGGAAAACACCGGGGAGCTGTTTTTT. The encoded protein is CASSQDIGENTGELFF.

The CDR3 is CASSSGGSQGQTQYF. CDR3 coding DNA: TGTGCCAGCAGCTCAGGGGGGAGTCAGGGGCAGACCCAGTACTTC. The chain is built from TRBV5-5 and TRBJ2-5; weak D call: TRBD1 (7 bases). CDR3 length: 15 amino acids. The germline CDR1 and CDR2 sequences are SGHKS and YYEKEE (reference sequence). Between the trimmed V and J ends, which lost 3 bases and 6 bases, there was a span of 18 bases. The full variable domain, with the rest looked up from reference TRBV5-5 and TRBJ2-5, is DAGVTQSPTHLIKTRGQQVTLRCSPISGHKSVSWYQQVLGQGPQFIFQYYEKEERGRGNFPDRFSARQFPNYSSELNVNALLLGDSALYLCASSSGGSQGQTQYFGPGTRLLVL.

The chain recombines TRBV11-2 with TRBJ1-2; a possible D gene is TRBD1 (5 bases). This CDR3 has 14 residues. Deletions cut 5 bases from V and 1 base from J, with 11 bases between. Germline V gene sequence: CDR1 SGHAT, CDR2 FQNNGV. CDR3 amino acids: CASSATESNYGYTF. The CDR3, as DNA: TGTGCCAGCAGCGCGACAGAAAGTAACTATGGCTACACCTTC.

The chain combines TRBV5-6 with TRBJ2-3; D gene ambiguous. Between the trimmed V and J ends, which lost 4 bases and 0 bases, there was a span of 3 bases. Germline CDR1 SGHDT, CDR2 YYEEEE. This CDR3 is 12 amino acids long. The CDR3 loop is CASSLSTDTQYF. The CDR3 coding sequence is TGTGCCAGCAGCCTGAGCACAGATACGCAGTATTTT.

V is TRBV29-1 and J is TRBJ1-2; 11 positions match TRBD1. This CDR3 region has 12 residues. The germline V gene encodes CDR1 SQVTM and CDR2 ANQGSEA. The ends lost 6 bases at V and 8 bases at J; junction bases unmatched: 5. The CDR3: CSVGTGGDGYTF. The CDR3 DNA sequence: TGCAGCGTGGGGACAGGGGGAGACGGCTACACCTTC.

This chain uses TRBV3-1 (or the pseudogene TRBV3-2) with TRBJ1-4, with 7 bases identical to TRBD1. Germline V lookup: CDR1 LGHDT, CDR2 YNNKEL (reference sequence). J lost 4 bases, V lost 0 bases, and 8 bases had no gene match. This CDR3 has 17 residues. CDR3 DNA: TGTGCCAGCAGCCAAGATCGAGGGACAGCCTTTAATGAAAAACTGTTTTTT. Translation: CASSQDRGTAFNEKLFF.

This clone was counted between two and nine times. V gene TRBV7-9 combines with J gene TRBJ2-7; 14 bases are shared with TRBD2. Losses at the gene ends were 3 bases for V and 5 bases for J; bases not matched to a gene: 12. CDR1 is SEHNR, CDR2 FQNEAQ, per germline (reference sequence). The CDR3 loop spans 18 amino acids. CDR3 sequence (DNA): TGTGCCAGCAGCTTGGGGACTAGCGGGAGAAGGGGGAGAGACGAGCAGTACTTC. Translation gives CASSLGTSGRRGRDEQYF.

This clone was seen only a few times. Other DNA sequences from this sample encode an identical CDR3 as well. This chain joins TRBV5-1 and TRBJ1-2; 7 bases agree with TRBD1. J lost 6 bases, V lost 5 bases, and 4 bases had no gene match. Germline CDR1 reads SGHRS; CDR2 reads YFSETQ. CDR3 size: 12 residues. CDR3 in DNA: TGCGCCAGCAGTTACAGGGGAGATGGCTACACCTTC. It is translated as CASSYRGDGYTF.

The chain employs TRBV28 and TRBJ1-1; 7 bases are a match to TRBD1. The V segment lost 5 bases and the J segment 1 base; nucleotides outside the gene matches: 7. Germline CDR1 reads MDHEN; CDR2 reads SYDVKM. The CDR3 contains 15 residues. This chain's CDR3 is CASSPRGQGNTEAFF. Written as DNA, the CDR3 is TGTGCCAGCAGTCCAAGGGGGCAGGGGAACACTGAAGCTTTCTTT.

The chain has TRBV6-2 or TRBV6-3 and TRBJ1-1, with D maybe TRBD1 (5 bases). Germline assignment: CDR1 MNHEY and CDR2 SVGEGT. The V gene lost 2 bases and the J gene lost 13 bases, with 17 bases spanning the gap. The CDR3 extends over 13 amino acids. CDR3 in amino acids: CASSYPVQGKGFF. The DNA for the CDR3 is TGTGCCAGCAGTTACCCGGTTCAGGGAAAGGGTTTCTTT.

The chain couples TRBV5-4 to TRBJ1-6; D is unresolved. Germline values: CDR1 SGHNT, CDR2 YYREEE (reference sequence). The V and J ends lost 3 bases and 0 bases respectively, with 10 bases between them. The CDR3 is made up of 16 amino acids. CDR3 nucleotides: TGTGCCAGCAGCTCGGGAGGTAGCTCCTATAATTCACCCCTCCACTTT. It encodes CASSSGGSSYNSPLHF.

This chain connects TRBV29-1 to TRBJ2-3; D unclear. The V gene lost 2 bases and the J gene lost 1 base, with 7 bases spanning the gap. This CDR3 has 13 amino acids. CDR1 and CDR2 (germline): SQVTM, ANQGSEA. The CDR3 sequence is CSVEIVGTDTQYF. Written as DNA, the CDR3 is TGCAGCGTTGAAATAGTCGGCACAGATACGCAGTATTTT.

This chain connects TRBV12-3 or TRBV12-4 to TRBJ1-5, with D perhaps TRBD1 (5 bases). CDR3 length: 13 amino acids. The V end lost 0 bases, the J end lost 5 bases, and 5 bases lay between the germline ends. The CDR3: CASSLAGDQPQHF. The CDR3 coding sequence is TGTGCCAGCAGTTTAGCAGGGGATCAGCCCCAGCATTTT.

This chain connects TRBV11-3 to TRBJ2-1, with TRBD2 identical over 9 bases. The germline V gene has CDR1 SGHNT and CDR2 YENEEA. The CDR3 totals 16 residues. The J segment lost 8 bases and the V segment lost 0 bases, leaving 8 bases of the junction unmatched. CDR3 nucleotides: TGTGCCAGCAGCTTAGAGTCCCTAGCGGGAATCGATGAGCAGTTCTTC. Translation: CASSLESLAGIDEQFF.

The V gene is TRBV12-5, the J gene TRBJ2-3; tentative D call: TRBD1 (6 bases). Looked up from germline, CDR1 is LGHNT and CDR2 is FRNRAP. V was pared by 8 bases and J by 2 bases, with 11 bases between. This CDR3 is built from 13 residues. CDR3 coding DNA: TGTGCTAGTAGGCTGGGGGCCACAGATACGCAGTATTTT. It is translated as CASRLGATDTQYF.

The chain links TRBV9 to TRBJ2-1, with 8 bases matching TRBD2. Germline lookup yields CDR1 SGDLS and CDR2 YYNGEE. V shed 0 bases and J 8 bases; nucleotides not matched to a gene: 7. This CDR3 is 15 amino acids long. The CDR3: CASSVASGLHYEQFF. DNA for the CDR3: TGTGCCAGCAGCGTAGCTAGCGGGCTGCACTATGAGCAGTTCTTC. Full variable domain (remainder filled in from reference TRBV9 and TRBJ2-1): DSGVTQTPKHLITATGQRVTLRCSPRSGDLSVYWYQQSLDQGLQFLIQYYNGEERAKGNILERFSAQQFPDLHSELNLSSLELGDSALYFCASSVASGLHYEQFFGPGTRLTVL.

This chain links TRBV29-1 with TRBJ2-2, with D perhaps matching TRBD2 (6 bases). The CDR3 is 15 amino acids. Germline loops: CDR1 SQVTM, CDR2 ANQGSEA. With 0 bases removed from V and 1 base from J, the gap between germline ends came to 9 bases. DNA of the CDR3: TGCAGCGTTGAAGAAGCGGGCAGGAACACCGGGGAGCTGTTTTTT. It codes for CSVEEAGRNTGELFF.

V usage is TRBV7-2 and J usage is TRBJ1-1; D is possibly TRBD1 (6 bases). Deletions cut 1 base from V and 4 bases from J, with 13 bases between. In germline, CDR1 is SGHTA, CDR2 FQGNSA. The CDR3 contains 15 residues. The CDR3 DNA sequence: TGTGCCAGCAGCTTAGTTCCTACCAGGGGCACTGAAGCTTTCTTT. This encodes CASSLVPTRGTEAFF.

The rearrangement joins TRBV5-1 to TRBJ1-2; maybe TRBD1 (6 bases). Germline V gene data show CDR1 as SGHRS and CDR2 as YFSETQ. V was shortened by 4 bases and J by 0 bases, with 13 bases between the two germline ends. This CDR3 has 15 amino acids. CDR3 residues: CASSPGQTTNYGYTF. In nucleotides, the CDR3 is TGCGCCAGCAGCCCCGGACAGACGACTAACTATGGCTACACCTTC.

V usage is TRBV19 and J usage is TRBJ2-1, with 9 bases aligning to TRBD1. J lost 4 bases, V lost 7 bases, and 8 bases had no gene match. The germline CDR1 and CDR2 sequences are LNHDA and SQIVND (reference sequence). The CDR3 consists of 15 residues. CDR3 DNA sequence: TGTGCCAGTAACGCGCTCGGGACAGGGTACAATGAGCAGTTCTTC. This sequence encodes CASNALGTGYNEQFF.

This clone has only a few counts. The chain links TRBV7-2 to TRBJ2-1, with 8 nucleotides matching TRBD2. The CDR3 covers 15 residues. Losses at the gene ends were 5 bases for V and 4 bases for J; bases not matched to a gene: 7. Germline V gene data show CDR1 as SGHTA and CDR2 as FQGNSA. The DNA of the CDR3 is TGTGCCAGCAGCCCTATCGGCGGGGGGTACAATGAGCAGTTCTTC. Translated, it gives CASSPIGGGYNEQFF. Based on the CDR3 plus reference TRBV7-2 and TRBJ2-1, the full variable domain is GAGVSQSPSNKVTEKGKDVELRCDPISGHTALYWYRQSLGQGLEFLIYFQGNSAPDKSGLPSDRFSAERTGGSVSTLTIQRTQQEDSAVYLCASSPIGGGYNEQFFGPGTRLTVL.

The rearrangement uses TRBV2 and TRBJ1-2; 7 bases align to TRBD1. Trimming took 8 bases from V and 2 from J; bases not matched to a gene: 5. Germline-derived CDR1 and CDR2 are SNHLY and FYNNEI. This CDR3 comprises 13 residues. For the CDR3, the DNA is TGTGCCAGCCTAAGGGACAGCAACTATGGCTACACCTTC. Its translation is CASLRDSNYGYTF. The full variable domain, rest sourced from reference TRBV2 and TRBJ1-2, is EPEVTQTPSHQVTQMGQEVILRCVPISNHLYFYWYRQILGQKVEFLVSFYNNEISEKSEIFDDQFSVERPDGSNFTLKIRSTKLEDSAMYFCASLRDSNYGYTFGSGTRLTVV.

In DNA, the CDR3 is TGTGCCAGCAGCGAAGGGGGCTCTGGAAACACCATATATTTT. Translation: CASSEGGSGNTIYF. V and J are TRBV7-8 and TRBJ1-3; weak D call: TRBD1 (6 bases). CDR3 length: 14 amino acids. The germline CDR1 and CDR2 sequences are SGHVS and FQNEAQ. V lost 5 bases and J lost 0, with 8 bases in between.

The J gene is TRBJ2-1, the V gene TRBV19; 7 positions match TRBD2. Per the germline V gene, CDR1 is LNHDA and CDR2 is SQIVND (reference sequence). CDR3 length: 16 amino acids. J gave up 10 bases and V 2 bases, and 14 bases lay outside the gene matches. The DNA of the CDR3 is TGTGCCAGTAGTATAAGGGGCAGGCCGGCGGGAGTCGAGCAGTTCTTC. Translation: CASSIRGRPAGVEQFF.

This clone has a handful of counts. The chain recombines TRBV5-1 with TRBJ1-2; 8 bases map to TRBD1. Germline V gene data show CDR1 as SGHRS and CDR2 as YFSETQ. The ends lost 1 base at V and 6 bases at J; junction bases unmatched: 5. The CDR3 contains 14 residues. CDR3 loop: CASSLMQGADGYTF. DNA of the CDR3: TGCGCCAGCAGCTTGATGCAGGGGGCAGATGGCTACACCTTC.

The genes are TRBV18 and TRBJ1-1; no definite D call. Trimming took off 2 bases at V and 4 bases at J, with 11 bases between the two ends. The CDR3 runs 14 residues. CDR1 is KGHSH and CDR2 is LQKENI in the germline V gene. The CDR3 sequence is CASSPASVSTEAFF. The CDR3 DNA is TGTGCCAGCTCACCAGCCAGCGTGAGCACTGAAGCTTTCTTT.

V gene TRBV5-1 combines with J gene TRBJ1-2, with D unresolved. Germline V CDR1 and CDR2: SGHRS, YFSETQ. CDR3 length equals 15 residues. Trimming took 0 bases from V and 5 from J, leaving 14 bases between them. CDR3 DNA sequence: TGCGCCAGCAGCTTGGGGGAGGGCCATGGGTATGGCTACACCTTC. Amino acids: CASSLGEGHGYGYTF.